A single T cell receptor beta chain is shown here with its context. Its antigen specificity is not known. Per-base qualities were not stored, and no clone one base away is much larger. The data were obtained in a study of T cell responses to AZD1222 COVID-19 vaccine (dated by TCRdb to the early 2020s). For context, the study as a whole: AZD1222 recipients whose second dose came at about 4 weeks and those whose second dose came at about 12 weeks were combined into one group, since spike-specific TCR depth and breadth did not differ between the two schedules. A total of just over 230 trial participants underwent TCR sequencing, of whom about 200 had received two doses of AZD1222 and around 25 had received two doses of the MenACWY control vaccine. Trial participants were enrolled by age into 18-55, 56-69 and 70-plus year subgroups, with roughly 160, 29 and 62 TCR-sequenced participants respectively. The paper's findings and limits, for the study overall: Vaccine-associated CD4 TCRs spanned the whole spike protein, with dominant responses in regions 160-218 and 743-854. Epitopes outside the regions mutated in the B.1.351 and B.1.1.7 variants were reportedly recognized by nearly half of the unique spike-specific TCRs. Conclusions about previously exposed vaccinees were limited because only six AZD1222 recipients were SARS-CoV-2 seropositive at baseline. After two AZD1222 doses, both the breadth and the depth of spike-specific TCRs were significantly higher than at day 0 and than in MenACWY recipients. Because no day 14 peak-response samples were available, repertoires were characterized only after the peak T cell response. Participants were mostly white British and included more females than males, and it was suggested by the authors that clonal diversity may have been underestimated. In the small 56-69-year group, the increase in depth fell short of significance, most likely because of low power.

At the junction V is shortened by 5 bases and J by 0 bases, with 10 bases in between. CDR1 and CDR2 are drawn from the germline V gene: SGHTA, FQGNSA. Its CDR3 holds 15 amino acids, cysteine through phenylalanine. Just the 45-base CDR3 DNA is kept, in frame starting at base 1. Explained via the paper, the time point label denotes: baseline before first vaccination. Samples from vaccinated people were obtained from the UK trials COV001 and COV002, which included a single-blind randomized controlled phase 2/3 trial of AZD1222 (ChAdOx1 nCoV-19) in healthy adults. Trial participant PBMC samples were collected at day 0 and day 28 after the second dose for TCRbeta chain sequencing. The CDR3 regions of human TCRbeta chains were subjected to immunosequencing. As for the original processing: TCRs in the repertoires were matched against a reference library of SARS-CoV-2-specific TCRs that had been generated with the MIRA antigen-specificity platform. Breadth was defined as the fraction of unique TCRs that were SARS-CoV-2-associated, and depth was defined as the fraction of total T cells that were SARS-CoV-2-associated. Using the MIRA data, each spike-specific TCR was mapped to the spike region that the TCR reacts to and placed in a CD4 or CD8 class. Log10-transformed breadth and depth values were compared by one-way ANOVA with Sidak's multiple comparisons tests. The clones in this table, taken by TCRdb from immuneACCESS, are in-frame only. Not every clone is retained; where verified, under half of the shortfall comes from an unresolved V gene, and the cause of the rest is unknown. V and J calls plus clone size are reproduced from that table; the DNA served to infer D and trimming. The sample table shows about 67,000 clones, and under 90% are seen once. The ten largest account for roughly 20% of the sample.

Recombination connected TRBV7-2 to TRBJ1-4; too little of a D gene remains to name it. The sequencing here drew on peripheral blood, taken on day 0 of AZD1222 vaccination. The source of this sequence is an adult in good health. The DNA sequence is as follows: TGTGCCAGCAGCCTTATGGCTGCAACTAATGAAAAACTGTTTTTT. Its translation is CASSLMAATNEKLFF.